The 3 T cell receptor beta chains given below trace back to one sample, sequenced in a study of blood T cell repertoires in COVID-19 (dated by TCRdb to the early 2020s). The method behind the library was the immunoSEQ multiplex PCR assay. TCRdb retrieved this table from immuneACCESS and kept in-frame rearrangements only. Not all clones are present; in checked studies, unresolved V genes account for under half, and no reason is known for the remainder. Here the sample has about 36,000 clones; roughly 74% occur a single time. About 11% of the sample rests with the top ten. Sequences were obtained from peripheral blood. The receptors were sampled from a man aged 65-85 years with COVID-19, enrolled during active disease.

This sequence joins TRBV7-6 and TRBJ1-3, with TRBD1 matching 7 bases. Germline lookup yields CDR1 SGHVS and CDR2 FNYEAQ. With V trimmed by 3 bases and J by 0 bases, 11 bases remained unmatched. The CDR3 loop spans 18 amino acids. CDR3 DNA sequence: TGTGCCAGCAGCTTTCTCCAGGGGGGCGAGGTCTCTGGAAACACCATATATTTT. This sequence encodes CASSFLQGGEVSGNTIYF. Full variable domain (outside the CDR3, taken from reference TRBV7-6 and TRBJ1-3): GAGVSQSPRYKVTKRGQDVALRCDPISGHVSLYWYRQALGQGPEFLTYFNYEAQQDKSGLPNDRFSAERPEGSISTLTIQRTEQRDSAMYRCASSFLQGGEVSGNTIYFGEGSWLTVV.

The chain uses TRBV7-9 and TRBJ2-2; TRBD1 is a possible D gene (6 bases). In germline, CDR1 is SEHNR, CDR2 FQNEAQ (reference sequence). Trimming shortened V by 2 bases and J by 6 bases, and 16 bases separated the two germline ends. The CDR3 has 16 amino acids. As DNA, the CDR3 is TGTGCCAGCAGCTTACTAAAGGGGACAATCCCCGGGGAGCTGTTTTTT. Protein sequence: CASSLLKGTIPGELFF.

This clone was recorded a few times. This chain links TRBV3-1 (or the pseudogene TRBV3-2) with TRBJ2-3; 8 bases fit TRBD2. This CDR3 contains 16 residues. Germline V gene sequence: CDR1 LGHDT, CDR2 YNNKEL (reference sequence). V lost 1 base, J lost 0 bases, and 3 bases stayed unmatched. CDR3 nucleotide sequence: TGTGCCAGCAGCCAAGTGCCTAGCGGGAGCACAGATACGCAGTATTTT. Its protein product is CASSQVPSGSTDTQYF.